Below are 18 T cell receptor beta chains sequenced from a single sample in a study of identical twins. TCRdb independently ran MiXCR on the 5' RACE reads; one entry per CDR3 protein. In the table there are some 900,000 distinct CDR3 sequences, around an eighth of which are singletons. The sample also formed part of further work on yellow fever vaccine responses in identical twins.

Sequencing was performed on PBMCs. These receptors were collected from a woman aged 18-29 years in good health.

V usage is TRBV7-8 and J usage is TRBJ2-1; 10 bases fit TRBD2. Germline V lookup: CDR1 SGHVS, CDR2 FQNEAQ. V gave up 1 base and J gave up 6 bases; unmatched junction bases: 12. The CDR3 contains 18 residues. CDR3 loop: CASSLERGGLADFNEQFF. The CDR3 coding sequence is TGTGCCAGCAGCTTAGAAAGAGGAGGACTAGCGGATTTCAATGAGCAGTTCTTC. The full variable domain, with the rest looked up from reference TRBV7-8 and TRBJ2-1, is GAGVSQSPRYKVAKRGQDVALRCDPISGHVSLFWYQQALGQGPEFLTYFQNEAQLDKSGLPSDRFFAERPEGSVSTLKIQRTQQEDSAVYLCASSLERGGLADFNEQFFGPGTRLTVL.

V and J are TRBV24-1 and TRBJ2-3, with 11 bases lining up with TRBD1. Per germline, CDR1 KGHDR and CDR2 SFDVKD. Trimming took 4 bases from V and 3 from J; bases not matched to a gene: 8. This CDR3 comprises 17 residues. CDR3 residues: CATSDPRTGGPTDTQYF. The CDR3 nucleotides read TGTGCCACCAGTGACCCTAGGACAGGGGGCCCGACAGATACGCAGTATTTT.

Only a few counts were recorded for this clonotype. The rearrangement joins TRBV6-1 to TRBJ2-2, with 8 bases lining up with TRBD1. This CDR3 contains 14 residues. Looked up from germline, CDR1 is MNHNS and CDR2 is SASEGT. Losses at the gene ends were 7 bases for V and 3 bases for J; bases not matched to a gene: 4. Here the CDR3 reads CASTRTGHTGELFF. CDR3 nucleotides: TGTGCCAGCACTAGGACAGGGCACACCGGGGAGCTGTTTTTT.

The chain joins TRBV5-6 to TRBJ2-7; D possibly matches TRBD1 or TRBD2 (6 bases each). V was cut by 3 bases and J by 6 bases, with 13 bases left in between. Germline values: CDR1 SGHDT, CDR2 YYEEEE. There are 13 residues in the CDR3. CDR3 loop: CASSSGGTLEQYF. The CDR3 bases are TGTGCCAGCAGCTCAGGCGGGACACTCGAGCAGTACTTC.

CDR3 sequence reads: CASSPRDSNTDTQYF. The DNA of the CDR3 is TGTGCCAGCAGCCCCCGGGACAGCAACACAGATACGCAGTATTTT. The rearrangement uses TRBV5-4 and TRBJ2-3, with 7 bases matching TRBD1. The CDR3 extends over 15 amino acids. Looked up from germline, CDR1 is SGHNT and CDR2 is YYREEE (reference sequence). Trimming cost V 4 bases and J 2 bases; bases outside gene matches: 7.

The chain links TRBV5-1 to TRBJ2-5; 9 nucleotides agree with TRBD1. V lost 0 bases, J lost 5 bases, and 11 bases stayed unmatched. The CDR3 runs 17 residues. Germline V gene data show CDR1 as SGHRS and CDR2 as YFSETQ. The CDR3 sequence: CASSLGPPQGASETQYF. The CDR3 DNA follows: TGCGCCAGCAGCTTGGGTCCCCCACAGGGGGCCTCGGAGACCCAGTACTTC.

The DNA for the CDR3 is TGTGCCAGCACCCCCCAGGGGGCATCCTACAATGAGCAGTTCTTC. It codes for CASTPQGASYNEQFF. The chain carries TRBV13 and TRBJ2-1; 8 bases are a match to TRBD1. The CDR3 has 15 amino acids. The V and J ends lost 7 bases and 1 base, in that order; junction bases with no gene match: 6. Looked up from germline, CDR1 is PRHDT and CDR2 is FYEKMQ (reference sequence). The variable domain in full, completed from reference TRBV13 and TRBJ2-1, reads AAGVIQSPRHLIKEKRETATLKCYPIPRHDTVYWYQQGPGQDPQFLISFYEKMQSDKGSIPDRFSAQQFSDYHSELNMSSLELGDSALYFCASTPQGASYNEQFFGPGTRLTVL.

In this sample, this clonotype turned up a few times. V gene TRBV5-1 combines with J gene TRBJ2-3, with 15 nucleotides matching TRBD2. CDR3 length: 17 residues. The V gene's germline CDR1 is SGHRS and CDR2 YFSETQ. V shed 4 bases, J shed 2 bases, and the junction held 5 bases outside the gene matches. In nucleotides, the CDR3 is TGCGCCAGCAGCAGAGGGACTAGCGGGGGGAACACAGATACGCAGTATTTT. Translated, it gives CASSRGTSGGNTDTQYF.

The rearrangement uses TRBV20-1 and TRBJ1-5, with 8 nucleotides matching TRBD1. The trim removed 0 bases at V and 7 bases at J, leaving 5 bases unmatched. The CDR3 has 14 amino acids. Germline CDR1 and CDR2: DFQATT and SNEGSKA (reference sequence). CDR3 region: CSAREEAGGQPQHF. DNA for the CDR3: TGCAGTGCTAGAGAAGAGGCAGGGGGCCAGCCCCAGCATTTT.

In its sample, this clonotype was seen a few times. J is TRBJ2-7 and V is TRBV5-1; a possible D gene is TRBD1 (5 bases). Trimming removed 4 bases at V and 3 bases at J, with 20 bases between. This CDR3 spans 16 amino acids. Germline values: CDR1 SGHRS, CDR2 YFSETQ. CDR3 loop: CASSEVMSKGYYEQYV. The CDR3 DNA follows: TGCGCCAGCAGCGAGGTTATGTCCAAGGGGTACTACGAGCAGTACGTC.

The chain combines TRBV9 with TRBJ2-5; the D is unclear. V was clipped by 4 bases and J by 1 base, with 20 bases between them. CDR1 SGDLS and CDR2 YYNGEE come from the germline V gene. The CDR3 runs 17 residues. In DNA form, the CDR3 reads TGTGCCAGCAGCCCCCGTCCCAGTGGTGGGCTCCAAGAGACCCAGTACTTC. Protein sequence: CASSPRPSGGLQETQYF. The full variable domain, with the rest looked up from reference TRBV9 and TRBJ2-5, is DSGVTQTPKHLITATGQRVTLRCSPRSGDLSVYWYQQSLDQGLQFLIQYYNGEERAKGNILERFSAQQFPDLHSELNLSSLELGDSALYFCASSPRPSGGLQETQYFGPGTRLLVL.

This sequence joins TRBV15 and TRBJ2-5; TRBD2 might be the D (6 bases). The CDR3 length is 14 residues. V was pared by 4 bases and J by 0 bases, with 9 bases between. CDR1 LNHNV and CDR2 YYDKDF come from the germline V gene (reference sequence). CDR3 region: CATSTRDYQETQYF. The CDR3, as DNA: TGTGCCACCAGCACCCGGGACTACCAAGAGACCCAGTACTTC. The full variable domain, completed using reference TRBV15 and TRBJ2-5, is DAMVIQNPRYQVTQFGKPVTLSCSQTLNHNVMYWYQQKSSQAPKLLFHYYDKDFNNEADTPDNFQSRRPNTSFCFLDIRSPGLGDTAMYLCATSTRDYQETQYFGPGTRLLVL.

This clonotype turned up a few times. The chain combines TRBV12-3 or TRBV12-4 with TRBJ2-1; 9 positions match TRBD1. CDR3 length equals 15 residues. V gave up 6 bases and J gave up 5 bases; unmatched junction bases: 8. CDR3 coding DNA: TGTGCCAGCAGCACCGGGACAGGGCCGGACAATGAGCAGTTCTTC. Amino acids: CASSTGTGPDNEQFF.

This clonotype was found a few times. The J gene is TRBJ2-3, the V gene TRBV10-1; TRBD2 matches at 10 bases. The CDR3 runs to 16 residues. CDR1 is WNHNN, CDR2 SYGVQD, per germline (reference sequence). Trimming cost V 3 bases and J 3 bases; bases outside gene matches: 6. CDR3 loop: CASSDRLAGVTDTQYF. DNA for the CDR3: TGCGCCAGCAGTGATCGGCTAGCGGGAGTAACAGATACGCAGTATTTT.

This clonotype was detected a few times. The gene calls are TRBV3-1 and TRBJ2-5; D gene unclear. The CDR3 spans 11 residues. Germline values: CDR1 LGHDT, CDR2 YNNKEL (reference sequence). V shed 3 bases and J shed 9 bases, with 8 bases lying between them. For the CDR3, the DNA is TGTGCCAGCAGCCATTCGGTGGCCCAGTACTTC. Translated: CASSHSVAQYF.

The chain employs TRBV20-1 and TRBJ1-6; 8 bases fit TRBD1. CDR3 size: 14 residues. V dropped 3 bases and J dropped 9; count of bases not matched to a gene: 7. CDR1 is DFQATT, CDR2 SNEGSKA, per germline (reference sequence). CDR3 amino acids: CSASLGQGSSPLHF. In nucleotides, the CDR3 is TGCAGTGCTAGTTTAGGACAGGGAAGTTCACCCCTCCACTTT.

The rearrangement uses TRBV5-1 and TRBJ2-1; perhaps TRBD2 as D (5 bases). Trimming stripped 0 bases from V and 4 bases from J, with 11 bases between. The CDR3 is 15 residues long. Germline values: CDR1 SGHRS, CDR2 YFSETQ. CDR3 nucleotides: TGCGCCAGCAGCTTGGGTGGGGAGTTTTACAATGAGCAGTTCTTC. It specifies CASSLGGEFYNEQFF.

This clonotype has a handful of counts. The rearrangement uses TRBV7-6 and TRBJ2-3; TRBD2 might be the D (5 bases). CDR1 is SGHVS, CDR2 FNYEAQ, per germline. The CDR3 has 17 amino acids. Trimming left V 3 bases short and J 1 base short, with 17 bases between. The CDR3 spells CASSFSGTSPGTDTQYF. In DNA, the CDR3 is TGTGCCAGCAGCTTCTCTGGCACTAGTCCAGGCACAGATACGCAGTATTTT.